These 23 T cell receptor beta chains were sequenced from one sample in a study of CD8+CD57+ T cells in acquired aplastic anemia. Genomic DNA provided the template from which TCR beta VDJ and CDR3 profiles were obtained. Via MiXCR, TCRdb re-called the reads, giving one row per CDR3 protein. The repertoire holds about 190,000 distinct CDR3 sequences, with more than 45% as singletons. Patients chosen for sequencing had shown CD8+CD57+ cell expansion by flow cytometry. Material for sequencing was sorted CD4+, CD8+, or CD8+CD57+ T cells (not recorded which) from PBMCs. These receptor sequences come from a human donor with aplastic anemia.

V is TRBV25-1 and J is TRBJ2-2; D uncertain. Germline V CDR1 and CDR2: MGHDK, SYGVNS. V lost 6 bases and J lost 8, with 13 bases in between. The CDR3 has 13 residues. CDR3: CASRTTQVGELFF. CDR3 nucleotides: TGTGCCAGCAGGACAACCCAGGTGGGGGAGCTGTTTTTT.

This clonotype was detected only once. One end of the junction varies from germline; a read error may be responsible. J is TRBJ2-7 and V is TRBV2; D might be TRBD1 or TRBD2, each matching 5 bases. The CDR3 length is 14 residues. In germline, CDR1 is SNHLY, CDR2 FYNNEI. The CDR3 here is CASSERDGAYEQYF. CDR3 coding DNA: TGTGCCAGTAGTGAACGGGACGGCGCCTACGAGCAGTACTTC.

This clonotype was observed at least ten times. V usage is TRBV7-2 and J usage is TRBJ2-4; unclear D gene. The CDR3 extends over 14 amino acids. Trimming took 5 bases from V and 9 from J, leaving 17 bases between them. Germline CDR1 reads SGHTA; CDR2 reads FQGNSA. CDR3: CASSPLGQVGIQYF. CDR3 bases: TGTGCCAGCAGCCCCCTCGGGCAGGTCGGCATTCAGTACTTC. Complete variable domain (other parts from reference TRBV7-2 and TRBJ2-4): GAGVSQSPSNKVTEKGKDVELRCDPISGHTALYWYRQSLGQGLEFLIYFQGNSAPDKSGLPSDRFSAERTGGSVSTLTIQRTQQEDSAVYLCASSPLGQVGIQYFGAGTRLSVL.

This clonotype was counted at least ten times. This sequence joins TRBV14 and TRBJ2-2; 7 bases align to TRBD2. The V segment lost 4 bases and the J segment 1 base; nucleotides outside the gene matches: 3. The CDR3 extends over 15 amino acids. Germline V gene lookup returns CDR1 SGHDN and CDR2 FVKESK. As DNA, the CDR3 is TGTGCCAGCAGCCCTGGACTAGTGAACACCGGGGAGCTGTTTTTT. Translation: CASSPGLVNTGELFF.

This chain uses TRBV7-2 with TRBJ1-5; TRBD1 agrees at 7 bases. The CDR3 is made up of 13 amino acids. The V gene end was trimmed by 7 bases and the J gene end by 1 base; junction bases not matched to a gene: 1. The germline V gene encodes CDR1 SGHTA and CDR2 FQGNSA. The CDR3: CASTQGSNQPQHF. The CDR3 DNA reads TGTGCCAGCACACAGGGGAGCAATCAGCCCCAGCATTTT.

The chain has TRBV9 and TRBJ2-7; 8 positions agree with TRBD2. This CDR3 is built from 15 residues. CDR1 and CDR2 (germline): SGDLS, YYNGEE. Trimming cost V 0 bases and J 0 bases; bases outside gene matches: 2. The CDR3 DNA reads as TGTGCCAGCAGCGTAGGGGCGGGGGGCTCCTACGAGCAGTACTTC. It yields the protein CASSVGAGGSYEQYF. Supplemented by reference TRBV9 and TRBJ2-7, the full variable domain reads DSGVTQTPKHLITATGQRVTLRCSPRSGDLSVYWYQQSLDQGLQFLIQYYNGEERAKGNILERFSAQQFPDLHSELNLSSLELGDSALYFCASSVGAGGSYEQYFGPGTRLTVT.

This clonotype came up a few times. The chain joins TRBV29-1 to TRBJ1-2, with a possible D match to TRBD1 (5 bases). Germline V gene lookup returns CDR1 SQVTM and CDR2 ANQGSEA. Trimming cost V 4 bases and J 7 bases, with 13 bases left between them. The CDR3 extends over 12 amino acids. The CDR3 loop is CSVVVGAGGYTF. CDR3 coding DNA: TGCAGCGTTGTAGTTGGGGCGGGTGGCTACACCTTC.

This clonotype was observed at least ten times. This chain links TRBV7-9 with TRBJ2-3; D ambiguous. From germline, CDR1 is SEHNR and CDR2 FQNEAQ (reference sequence). CDR3 length: 14 residues. Deletions cut 0 bases from V and 8 bases from J, with 12 bases between. CDR3 protein: CASSLASPPGTQYF. The CDR3 coding sequence is TGTGCCAGCAGCTTAGCTTCGCCTCCGGGTACGCAGTATTTT.

There are a few counts of this clonotype. The conserved phenylalanine or tryptophan is not found at the CDR3 terminus, so this likely reflects a read error. The J gene is TRBJ2-3, the V gene TRBV2; no reliable D call. This CDR3 is 13 amino acids long. CDR1 is SNHLY, CDR2 FYNNEI, per germline. V gave up 6 bases and J gave up 2 bases, with 9 bases separating them. The DNA of the CDR3 is TGTGCCAGCAGCCCCCCGTCCACAGATACGCAGTATCTT. This translates into CASSPPSTDTQYL.

This clonotype was counted many times. The CDR3 region has the DNA TGTGCCAGCAGCGTAGGGTCACGGCTGAGTGAAGCTTTCTTT. Protein sequence: CASSVGSRLSEAFF. V and J are TRBV9 and TRBJ1-1; D gene unclear. V lost 0 bases and J lost 7, with 13 bases in between. The CDR3 spans 14 residues. The germline gives CDR1 SGDLS, CDR2 YYNGEE.

The chain recombines TRBV3-1 with TRBJ1-6; 10 nucleotides line up with TRBD1. Germline V gives CDR1 LGHDT, CDR2 YNNKEL (reference sequence). The CDR3 has 15 residues. V gave up 1 base and J gave up 9 bases; unmatched junction bases: 3. The CDR3 loop reads CASSQGGQGFSPLHF. In DNA, the CDR3 is TGTGCCAGCAGCCAAGGGGGACAGGGGTTTTCACCCCTCCACTTT.

The rearrangement joins TRBV10-2 to TRBJ2-5; 9 nucleotides line up with TRBD1. Germline CDR1 WSHSY, CDR2 SAAADI. The CDR3 spans 14 residues. The trim removed 4 bases at V and 6 bases at J, leaving 6 bases unmatched. In DNA, the CDR3 is TGCGCCAGCAGTGCCGGACAGGGGCGACAGACCCAGTACTTC. This translates into CASSAGQGRQTQYF.

The chain recombines TRBV7-9 with TRBJ2-2; perhaps D is TRBD1 or TRBD2 (5 bases each). The CDR3 sequence is 15 residues long. Germline V gene lookup returns CDR1 SEHNR and CDR2 FQNEAQ (reference sequence). Deletions cut 3 bases from V and 0 bases from J, with 8 bases between. The CDR3: CASSLGDANTGELFF. The CDR3 DNA sequence: TGTGCCAGCAGCTTGGGGGATGCGAACACCGGGGAGCTGTTTTTT.

This clonotype was counted ten times or more. The chain has TRBV6-1 and TRBJ1-6, with D maybe TRBD1 (5 bases). V was clipped by 7 bases and J by 0 bases, with 13 bases between them. The CDR3 totals 16 residues. The germline V gene encodes CDR1 MNHNS and CDR2 SASEGT. The CDR3 DNA is TGTGCCAGCAAGGTGACAGCGAGCTCCTATAATTCACCCCTCCACTTT. As protein: CASKVTASSYNSPLHF.

The chain links TRBV2 to TRBJ2-7; 8 nucleotides match TRBD1. From germline, CDR1 is SNHLY and CDR2 FYNNEI. V shed 8 bases and J 3 bases; nucleotides not matched to a gene: 6. The CDR3 is made up of 13 amino acids. CDR3 DNA: TGTGCCAGCGGGGGACAGGTCAACTACGAGCAGTACTTC. Residues: CASGGQVNYEQYF.

Comment on this clonotype: A junction end diverges from the germline sequence, so it may reflect a read error. V is TRBV12-3 or TRBV12-4 and J is TRBJ2-7, with TRBD1 matching 9 bases. The CDR3 sequence is 13 residues long. The CDR3 nucleotides read TGTGCCAGCAGTTTAGGGGGGGGACAGGGCGTGCTCTTC. This translates into CASSLGGGQGVLF.

This clonotype was seen many times. The chain is built from TRBV7-9 and TRBJ2-1; D is possibly TRBD2 (6 bases). Germline V CDR1 and CDR2: SEHNR, FQNEAQ (reference sequence). V lost 8 bases and J 4 bases, leaving 18 bases between the germline ends. This CDR3 is 15 amino acids long. In DNA, the CDR3 is TGTGCCAGCTCGACCGGGACTCGTTTTTACAATGAGCAGTTCTTC. This translates into CASSTGTRFYNEQFF.

In regard to this clonotype: The conserved final phenylalanine or tryptophan is absent from the CDR3, which likely points to a read error. The chain recombines TRBV5-1 with TRBJ1-4, with D possibly TRBD1 on 5 matching bases. Germline V gene sequence: CDR1 SGHRS, CDR2 YFSETQ. V was clipped by 4 bases and J by 3 bases, with 19 bases between them. This CDR3 comprises 17 residues. In DNA form, the CDR3 reads TGCGCCAGCAGCCCGAGGGGAGGCGGAATCTCTAATGAAAAACTGTTTTGT. This codes for CASSPRGGGISNEKLFC.

The chain combines TRBV11-1 with TRBJ1-6, with D perhaps matching TRBD1 (5 bases). This CDR3 has 16 residues. Deletions cut 0 bases from V and 7 bases from J, with 13 bases between. CDR1 and CDR2 from the germline V gene are SGHAT and FQDESV (reference sequence). In nucleotides, the CDR3 is TGTGCCAGCAGCTTAGCGGGGACTCAAGTGAATTCACCCCTCCACTTT. Protein product: CASSLAGTQVNSPLHF.

The rearrangement links TRBV24-1 to TRBJ2-3; no clear D. Trimming pared 1 base from V and 4 bases from J, leaving 2 bases between. There are 12 residues in the CDR3. CDR1 KGHDR and CDR2 SFDVKD come from the germline V gene. The CDR3 bases are TGTGCCACCAGTGATTTTTCAGATACGCAGTATTTT. This encodes CATSDFSDTQYF.

This clonotype was seen a few times. V usage is TRBV25-1 and J usage is TRBJ1-5; 7 positions match TRBD1. J gave up 1 base and V 8 bases, and 8 bases lay outside the gene matches. The CDR3 runs 15 residues. Germline values: CDR1 MGHDK, CDR2 SYGVNS. The CDR3 loop reads CASLQTGISNQPQHF. The CDR3 DNA is TGTGCCAGCCTTCAGACAGGGATAAGCAATCAGCCCCAGCATTTT.

V gene TRBV2 combines with J gene TRBJ2-3; the match to TRBD2 covers 7 bases. The CDR3 contains 15 residues. With 3 bases clipped from V and 6 bases from J, the junction kept 9 bases outside the gene matches. CDR1 is SNHLY and CDR2 is FYNNEI in the germline V gene. CDR3 coding DNA: TGTGCCAGCAGTGAGGTGGCGGGAGTAGGTGATACGCAGTATTTT. It encodes CASSEVAGVGDTQYF.

The gene calls are TRBV7-9 and TRBJ2-1; D might be TRBD2 (5 bases). CDR1 is SEHNR, CDR2 FQNEAQ, per germline (reference sequence). The CDR3 extends over 13 amino acids. V shed 1 base and J shed 8 bases, with 9 bases lying between them. The CDR3 reads CASSLVGRDEQFF. DNA for the CDR3: TGTGCCAGCAGCTTAGTAGGGAGAGATGAGCAGTTCTTC.